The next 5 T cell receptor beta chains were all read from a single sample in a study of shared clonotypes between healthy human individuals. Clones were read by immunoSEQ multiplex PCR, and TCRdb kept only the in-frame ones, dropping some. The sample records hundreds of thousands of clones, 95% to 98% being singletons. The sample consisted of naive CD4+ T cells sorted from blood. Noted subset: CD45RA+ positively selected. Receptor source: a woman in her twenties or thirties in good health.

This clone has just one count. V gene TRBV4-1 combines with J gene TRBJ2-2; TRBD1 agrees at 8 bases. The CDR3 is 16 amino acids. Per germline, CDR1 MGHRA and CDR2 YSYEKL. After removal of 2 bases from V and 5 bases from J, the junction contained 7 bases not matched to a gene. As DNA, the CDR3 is TGCGCCAGCAGCCAACCAGACAGGGGTCGGACCGGGGAGCTGTTTTTT. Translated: CASSQPDRGRTGELFF.

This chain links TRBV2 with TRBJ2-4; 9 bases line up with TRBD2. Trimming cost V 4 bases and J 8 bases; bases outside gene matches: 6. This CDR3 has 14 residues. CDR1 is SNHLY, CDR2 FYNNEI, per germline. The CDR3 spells CASSVGSGSDIQYF. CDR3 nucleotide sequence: TGTGCCAGCAGTGTTGGTAGCGGGAGTGACATTCAGTACTTC.

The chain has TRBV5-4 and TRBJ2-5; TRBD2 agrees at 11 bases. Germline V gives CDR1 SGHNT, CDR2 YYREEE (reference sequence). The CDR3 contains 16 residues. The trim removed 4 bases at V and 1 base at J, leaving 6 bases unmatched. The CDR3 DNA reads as TGTGCCAGCAGCCGGGGACTAGCGGAACTCCAAGAGACCCAGTACTTC. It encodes CASSRGLAELQETQYF.

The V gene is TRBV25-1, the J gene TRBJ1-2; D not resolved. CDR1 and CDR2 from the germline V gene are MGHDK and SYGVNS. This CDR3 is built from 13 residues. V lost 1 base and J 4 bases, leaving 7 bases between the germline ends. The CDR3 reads CASSEWAVYGYTF. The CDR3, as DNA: TGTGCCAGCAGTGAATGGGCAGTCTATGGCTACACCTTC.

This CDR3 reads CSGRGGIAGEYGTQYF. CDR3 DNA: TGCAGCGGAAGGGGTGGGATAGCGGGAGAGTACGGTACGCAGTATTTT. The chain recombines TRBV29-1 with TRBJ2-3; 9 nucleotides line up with TRBD2. This CDR3 region has 16 residues. Germline V gene data show CDR1 as SQVTM and CDR2 as ANQGSEA. With V trimmed by 7 bases and J by 8 bases, 19 bases remained unmatched.